The 9 T cell receptor beta chains below come from one sample, sequenced in a study of shared clonotypes between healthy human individuals. Clones were read by immunoSEQ multiplex PCR, and TCRdb kept only the in-frame ones, dropping some. The sample holds about 2.3 million clones; roughly 93% are singletons and the top ten take 0.35% to 0.5%. The sequencing sample was made of naive CD4+ T cells from PBMCs. Subset described: CD45RA+ positively selected. The origin of the receptors is a man between 18 and 35 years old in good health. Some clones in this sample may be carry-over from other donors' samples.

The chain combines TRBV28 with TRBJ2-7, with 10 bases lining up with TRBD1. The CDR3 extends over 16 amino acids. Germline V gene data show CDR1 as MDHEN and CDR2 as SYDVKM. V lost 0 bases, J lost 2 bases, and 4 bases stayed unmatched. CDR3 region: CASSLWGQGKTYEQYF. CDR3 coding DNA: TGTGCCAGCAGTTTATGGGGACAGGGGAAAACCTACGAGCAGTACTTC.

The genes are TRBV7-2 and TRBJ1-2; D remains unclear. The V and J ends lost 7 bases and 4 bases respectively, with 10 bases between them. Germline V gene data show CDR1 as SGHTA and CDR2 as FQGNSA. The length of the CDR3 is 12 residues. The CDR3 region has the DNA TGTGCCAGCACCAGGCAGACCTATGGCTACACCTTC. Protein sequence: CASTRQTYGYTF. The full variable domain, completed using reference TRBV7-2 and TRBJ1-2, is GAGVSQSPSNKVTEKGKDVELRCDPISGHTALYWYRQSLGQGLEFLIYFQGNSAPDKSGLPSDRFSAERTGGSVSTLTIQRTQQEDSAVYLCASTRQTYGYTFGSGTRLTVV.

In DNA, the CDR3 is TGTGCCAGCAGCTTAGGGGCCCTTTCGAGCGGGAAAAACAATGAGCAGTTCTTC. Its protein product is CASSLGALSSGKNNEQFF. The rearrangement links TRBV7-9 to TRBJ2-1; the match to TRBD2 covers 7 bases. Germline V gene lookup returns CDR1 SEHNR and CDR2 FQNEAQ (reference sequence). The V gene end was trimmed by 1 base and the J gene end by 5 bases; junction bases not matched to a gene: 14. The CDR3 is 18 residues long.

To note about this clone: The same CDR3 also results from other DNA sequences found in this sample. J is TRBJ1-4 and V is TRBV27; possible D gene TRBD1, 5 bases. Germline-derived CDR1 and CDR2 are MNHEY and SMNVEV (reference sequence). V was clipped by 6 bases and J by 3 bases, with 11 bases between them. The CDR3 length is 14 residues. CDR3 loop: CASRRGSANEKLFF. The CDR3 bases are TGTGCCAGCAGGCGGGGGTCCGCTAATGAAAAACTGTTTTTT.

As for this clone: This sample also contains other DNA sequences that code for the same CDR3. The V gene is TRBV7-9, the J gene TRBJ1-1; D is unclear. The CDR3 sequence is 13 residues long. Trimming left V 1 base short and J 3 bases short, with 6 bases between. Per germline, CDR1 SEHNR and CDR2 FQNEAQ (reference sequence). This CDR3 reads CASSLETDTEAFF. CDR3 nucleotide sequence: TGTGCCAGCAGCTTAGAGACGGACACTGAAGCTTTCTTT. The full variable domain, its missing parts supplied by reference TRBV7-9 and TRBJ1-1, is DTGVSQNPRHKITKRGQNVTFRCDPISEHNRLYWYRQTLGQGPEFLTYFQNEAQLEKSRLLSDRFSAERPKGSFSTLEIQRTEQGDSAMYLCASSLETDTEAFFGQGTRLTVV.

The chain is built from TRBV6-1 and TRBJ1-1; D may be TRBD1 (6 bases). Trimming pared 6 bases from V and 0 bases from J, leaving 11 bases between. Germline V CDR1 and CDR2: MNHNS, SASEGT. This CDR3 is 14 amino acids long. CDR3 sequence: CASRGHPLNTEAFF. CDR3 bases: TGTGCCAGCAGGGGACACCCTCTGAACACTGAAGCTTTCTTT.

A note on this clone: Other DNA sequences from this sample encode an identical CDR3 as well. V gene TRBV7-6 combines with J gene TRBJ1-1; tentative D call: TRBD1 (6 bases). The CDR3 extends over 13 amino acids. The germline gives CDR1 SGHVS, CDR2 FNYEAQ. V lost 1 base and J lost 5, with 8 bases in between. The CDR3 sequence: CASSLGQGTEAFF. The CDR3 DNA is TGTGCCAGCAGCTTAGGTCAGGGGACTGAAGCTTTCTTT.

The CDR3 DNA is TGTGCCAGCAGCGAAACTAGCGGGAGTCGAAATGAGCAGTTCTTC. Translating it yields CASSETSGSRNEQFF. The V call is TRBV27, the J call TRBJ2-1; the match to TRBD2 covers 11 bases. The CDR3 has 15 residues. Germline V gene data show CDR1 as MNHEY and CDR2 as SMNVEV (reference sequence). Trimming removed 6 bases from V and 7 bases from J; junction bases left unmatched: 8.

The chain links TRBV29-1 to TRBJ2-1; unclear D gene. The CDR3 covers 13 residues. Trimming pared 4 bases from V and 2 bases from J, leaving 9 bases between. Looked up from germline, CDR1 is SQVTM and CDR2 is ANQGSEA. The CDR3 loop is CSVGQDTYNEQFF. CDR3 DNA sequence: TGCAGCGTTGGTCAGGATACCTACAATGAGCAGTTCTTC.